This TCR beta chain is from a study of control samples from healthy donors and cancer patients. Assay: immunoSEQ multiplex PCR; the TCRdb copy retains only in-frame clones and omits some. This sample has 55,000 to 85,000 clones, with more than 75% found just once. Germline loops: CDR1 MDHEN, CDR2 SYDVKM. V was shortened by 6 bases and J by 1 base, with 15 bases between the two germline ends. The CDR3 length is 15 residues. Sequenced sample: PBMCs. The chain has TRBV28 and TRBJ1-1; the D gene is possibly TRBD1 (5 bases). The TCR was taken from a woman aged 50 to 60 with head and neck cancer. This CDR3 reads CASSLTDSRNTEAFF. The CDR3 coding sequence is TGTGCCAGCAGCCTAACCGACAGCCGGAACACTGAAGCTTTCTTT.